The 11 T cell receptor beta chains in this list originate from one sample, sequenced in a study of blood T cell repertoires in COVID-19. Sequenced by immunoSEQ multiplex PCR; TCRdb stores in-frame clones only, minus some. The data contain about 280,000 clones, roughly 86% of them singletons. The sequencing sample was made of peripheral blood. The receptor set was obtained from a woman aged 25-40 years with COVID-19, enrolled during active disease.

The chain combines TRBV19 with TRBJ1-5; 9 bases are a match to TRBD1. The CDR3 totals 15 residues. Germline V gene sequence: CDR1 LNHDA, CDR2 SQIVND (reference sequence). J gave up 3 bases and V 7 bases, and 7 bases lay outside the gene matches. For the CDR3, the DNA is TGTGCCAGTATGGGGGGACAGGGCCACAATCAGCCCCAGCATTTT. Protein: CASMGGQGHNQPQHF.

In its sample, this clone was seen a few times. V usage is TRBV29-1 and J usage is TRBJ1-1, with D uncertain. Looked up from germline, CDR1 is SQVTM and CDR2 is ANQGSEA. V gave up 6 bases and J gave up 1 base, with 12 bases separating them. This CDR3 contains 13 residues. In nucleotides, the CDR3 is TGCAGCGTCGGAGAACACTCGAACACTGAAGCTTTCTTT. Amino acids: CSVGEHSNTEAFF.

The chain carries TRBV6-4 and TRBJ2-3; D might be TRBD2 (6 bases). CDR1 is MRHNA, CDR2 SNTAGT, per germline. The CDR3 consists of 14 residues. Trimming stripped 4 bases from V and 4 bases from J, with 12 bases between. CDR3 region: CASSAGTGADTQYF. The CDR3 bases are TGTGCCAGCAGTGCCGGGACTGGGGCAGATACGCAGTATTTT.

V and J are TRBV2 and TRBJ1-1, with TRBD1 as a possible D gene (5 bases). CDR3 length: 15 residues. Looked up from germline, CDR1 is SNHLY and CDR2 is FYNNEI. The V and J ends lost 4 bases and 1 base respectively, with 13 bases between them. CDR3: CASSVRGVRNTEAFF. CDR3 nucleotide sequence: TGTGCCAGCAGTGTTCGGGGGGTGAGGAACACTGAAGCTTTCTTT.

This chain uses TRBV7-3 with TRBJ2-3, with D possibly being TRBD2 (7 bases). Trimming removed 4 bases at V and 3 bases at J, with 14 bases between. Germline CDR1 is SGHTA and CDR2 is FQGTGA. The CDR3 is 15 residues long. The CDR3 is CASSSARGGTDTQYF. The CDR3 DNA sequence: TGTGCCAGCAGCTCCGCGAGGGGGGGGACAGATACGCAGTATTTT.

The chain employs TRBV20-1 and TRBJ2-3; D is ambiguous. The CDR3 contains 14 residues. Germline CDR1 and CDR2: DFQATT and SNEGSKA (reference sequence). V was pared by 3 bases and J by 3 bases, with 13 bases between. DNA for the CDR3: TGCAGTGCTAGTCCCCCGGCTAGGACAGATACGCAGTATTTT. Its protein is CSASPPARTDTQYF.

CDR3 nucleotides: TGTGCCAGCAGTTTAACTACAGGGGCGAACACTGAAGCTTTCTTT. Encoded protein: CASSLTTGANTEAFF. The V gene is TRBV28, the J gene TRBJ1-1, with TRBD1 matching over 7 bases. V was clipped by 2 bases and J by 1 base; unmatched bases: 4. The CDR3 extends over 15 amino acids. Germline lookup yields CDR1 MDHEN and CDR2 SYDVKM.

This chain uses TRBV18 with TRBJ2-4, with 13 bases lining up with TRBD2. V lost 6 bases and J lost 0; bases outside the gene matches: 11. The CDR3 spans 19 residues. Per the germline V gene, CDR1 is KGHSH and CDR2 is LQKENI. The CDR3 protein is CASSPGTSGTLLAKNIQYF. The DNA for the CDR3 is TGTGCCAGCTCTCCTGGGACTAGCGGGACTCTTCTAGCCAAAAACATTCAGTACTTC.

The genes are TRBV2 and TRBJ2-1, with 13 positions matching TRBD2. Germline lookup yields CDR1 SNHLY and CDR2 FYNNEI. The CDR3 is made up of 14 amino acids. J was trimmed by 11 bases and V by 1 base; bases with no gene match: 2. CDR3 in amino acids: CASSEGTSGSKQFF. In nucleotides, the CDR3 is TGTGCCAGCAGTGAAGGGACTAGCGGGAGTAAGCAGTTCTTC.

As to this clone: The sample has other DNA sequences that encode this CDR3 too. This sequence joins TRBV6-5 and TRBJ1-6; 9 bases align to TRBD1. J lost 8 bases, V lost 7 bases, and 3 bases had no gene match. CDR1 MNHEY and CDR2 SVGAGI come from the germline V gene. The CDR3 has 13 residues. The CDR3 spells CASKRTGDSPLHF. DNA for the CDR3: TGTGCCAGCAAGAGGACAGGGGATTCACCCCTCCACTTT.

As regards this clone: A read error may produce the germline difference seen at one junction end. The chain links TRBV13 to TRBJ1-2, with D perhaps matching TRBD1 (5 bases). This CDR3 contains 12 residues. Germline V CDR1 and CDR2: PRHDT, FYEKMQ (reference sequence). CDR3 loop: CASSRRDYRMAF. The CDR3 bases are TGTGCCAGCAGCCGCCGGGACTACCGGATGGCCTTC.